The 15 T cell receptor beta chains in this list originate from one sample, sequenced in a study of blood T cell repertoires in COVID-19. Only in-frame clones appear in the TCRdb table, and some are missing; sequencing was by immunoSEQ multiplex PCR. Here the sample spans 250,000 or so clones, approximately 90% being singletons. Material: PBMCs or T cells enriched from blood (not recorded which). These receptors were taken from a woman younger than 45 with acute COVID-19.

CDR3 nucleotide sequence: TGTGCCAGCAGTCCTCCGGCTAGCGGCTACGAGCAGTACTTC. As protein: CASSPPASGYEQYF. The chain carries TRBV28 and TRBJ2-7; 7 nucleotides agree with TRBD2. There are 14 residues in the CDR3. Trimming took 5 bases from V and 3 from J; bases not matched to a gene: 7. Germline CDR1 and CDR2: MDHEN and SYDVKM.

J is TRBJ2-2 and V is TRBV28, with D maybe TRBD1 (6 bases). Germline V gene lookup returns CDR1 MDHEN and CDR2 SYDVKM. This CDR3 is built from 16 residues. Trimming removed 8 bases at V and 1 base at J, with 17 bases between. The CDR3 sequence: CASRGLSTGNTGELFF. The DNA of the CDR3 is TGTGCCAGCCGAGGCCTCTCGACAGGGAACACCGGGGAGCTGTTTTTT.

The rearrangement links TRBV13 to TRBJ2-1, with 11 bases matching TRBD2. Per the germline V gene, CDR1 is PRHDT and CDR2 is FYEKMQ (reference sequence). The junction had 22 bases not matched to a gene; V was cut back by 5 bases and J by 7 bases. CDR3 size: 20 residues. The CDR3 spells CASSPDPLAGGIISGNEQFF. Here the CDR3 DNA reads TGTGCCAGCAGCCCTGACCCATTAGCGGGAGGGATTATCTCCGGTAATGAGCAGTTCTTC.

This clone is a singleton in its sample. The rearrangement links TRBV16 to TRBJ2-3; D unresolved. The V and J ends lost 0 bases and 2 bases respectively, with 12 bases between them. The CDR3 is made up of 16 amino acids. Germline V CDR1 and CDR2: KGHSY, FQNENV. CDR3 bases: TGTGCCAGCAGCCAATCCTCGGTCACAGCCACAGATACGCAGTATTTT. Its protein is CASSQSSVTATDTQYF.

There are many counts of this clone. The gene calls are TRBV6-4 and TRBJ2-3, with 8 bases identical to TRBD2. The CDR3 is made up of 15 amino acids. Per the germline V gene, CDR1 is MRHNA and CDR2 is SNTAGT. After removal of 0 bases from V and 4 bases from J, the junction contained 3 bases not matched to a gene. The chain's CDR3 is CASSDSEAGADTQYF. The CDR3 DNA follows: TGTGCCAGCAGTGACTCGGAAGCGGGAGCAGATACGCAGTATTTT.

J is TRBJ2-3 and V is TRBV5-1; D is uncertain. Trimming removed 0 bases from V and 1 base from J, with 15 bases in between. The CDR3 contains 17 residues. CDR1 is SGHRS, CDR2 YFSETQ, per germline. In DNA form, the CDR3 reads TGCGCCAGCAGCTTGGGGGTGGAGATTACGGGCACAGATACGCAGTATTTT. It specifies CASSLGVEITGTDTQYF.

The chain carries TRBV4-3 and TRBJ2-3; 7 positions agree with TRBD1. From germline, CDR1 is LGHNA and CDR2 YSLEER. The CDR3 loop spans 17 amino acids. J was trimmed by 3 bases and V by 0 bases; bases with no gene match: 9. The CDR3 sequence is CASSQDPTGAITDTQYF. CDR3 coding DNA: TGCGCCAGCAGCCAAGATCCCACAGGGGCGATTACAGATACGCAGTATTTT.

The chain links TRBV9 to TRBJ1-2; D is ambiguous. The CDR3 spans 17 residues. Germline V gene data show CDR1 as SGDLS and CDR2 as YYNGEE. V lost 0 bases and J 2 bases, leaving 17 bases between the germline ends. The CDR3 DNA reads TGTGCCAGCAGCGTAGCGGAGGGTGCCAGCGGAAACTATGGCTACACCTTC. Protein sequence: CASSVAEGASGNYGYTF.

The rearrangement links TRBV4-1 to TRBJ2-1; D gene ambiguous. The CDR3 is 13 amino acids. The V gene lost 4 bases and the J gene lost 3 bases, with 7 bases spanning the gap. Per germline, CDR1 MGHRA and CDR2 YSYEKL. The CDR3 region has the DNA TGCGCCAGCAGCCGCTCTAGCTACAATGAGCAGTTCTTC. Translated: CASSRSSYNEQFF.

This clone is a singleton in its sample. J is TRBJ1-1 and V is TRBV9; D gene ambiguous. Between the trimmed V and J ends, which lost 0 bases and 4 bases, there was a span of 13 bases. Germline CDR1 and CDR2: SGDLS and YYNGEE. The CDR3 covers 15 residues. CDR3 DNA sequence: TGTGCCAGCAGCGTAGAGTCCGAGGGCTCCACTGAAGCTTTCTTT. Residues: CASSVESEGSTEAFF.

The rearrangement links TRBV28 to TRBJ2-3, with 9 bases aligning to TRBD2. V dropped 3 bases and J dropped 0; count of bases not matched to a gene: 4. CDR1 is MDHEN and CDR2 is SYDVKM in the germline V gene. The CDR3 contains 16 residues. The CDR3 loop reads CASSFTLAGSTDTQYF. The CDR3 region has the DNA TGTGCCAGCAGTTTTACCCTAGCGGGGAGCACAGATACGCAGTATTTT.

The chain uses TRBV19 and TRBJ2-7; TRBD2 matches 7 bases. Trimming cost V 9 bases and J 3 bases; bases outside gene matches: 5. The CDR3 contains 12 residues. Germline V gene data show CDR1 as LNHDA and CDR2 as SQIVND (reference sequence). The CDR3, as DNA: TGTGCCAGCCAAGGGGAGGGCTACGAGCAGTACTTC. It is translated as CASQGEGYEQYF.

The rearrangement joins TRBV25-1 to TRBJ1-4; 7 positions agree with TRBD1. The germline CDR1 and CDR2 sequences are MGHDK and SYGVNS. CDR3 length: 14 residues. V lost 8 bases, J lost 8 bases, and 11 bases stayed unmatched. CDR3: CASGETGVAEKLFF. CDR3 nucleotide sequence: TGTGCCAGCGGAGAAACAGGGGTGGCAGAAAAACTGTTTTTT. Complete variable domain (other parts from reference TRBV25-1 and TRBJ1-4): EADIYQTPRYLVIGTGKKITLECSQTMGHDKMYWYQQDPGMELHLIHYSYGVNSTEKGDLSSESTVSRIRTEHFPLTLESARPSHTSQYLCASGETGVAEKLFFGSGTQLSVL.

The chain links TRBV10-1 to TRBJ2-7; 8 bases are a match to TRBD2. The CDR3 is 17 residues long. CDR1 and CDR2 (germline): WNHNN, SYGVQD (reference sequence). The trim removed 4 bases at V and 7 bases at J, leaving 18 bases unmatched. The CDR3 nucleotides are TGCGCCAGCAGTGGAGTCGGAGCGGGAGTGGATGTGCGGGAGCAGTACTTC. Protein: CASSGVGAGVDVREQYF.

The chain is built from TRBV19 and TRBJ2-1; TRBD2 aligns across 9 bases. Germline trimming cut 3 bases from V and 9 bases from J; bases unmatched to any gene: 15. Germline CDR1 is LNHDA and CDR2 is SQIVND (reference sequence). The CDR3 consists of 17 residues. The CDR3 DNA is TGTGCCAGTAGTATCCTGCCTAGCGGGATTAAGGGGAGTGAGCAGTTCTTC. This encodes CASSILPSGIKGSEQFF.